A single T cell receptor (beta chain) is shown here with its context. Produced via immunoSEQ multiplex PCR; TCRdb's table is partial and in-frame only. The data hold 250,000 to 400,000 clones, with 87% observed a single time. Germline V gives CDR1 SNHLY, CDR2 FYNNEI. Losses at the gene ends were 8 bases for V and 2 bases for J; bases not matched to a gene: 4. CDR3 length equals 14 residues. The sample comes from a study of cytomegalovirus exposure and HLA in healthy donors. Study-wide background: The same platform used for the 666 first-cohort repertoires was also used for the 120 or so validation repertoires, as a later analysis reported.

The source material was PBMCs. This clonotype was obtained from a woman younger than 45 in good health and CMV-seropositive. The gene calls are TRBV2 and TRBJ2-7; TRBD2 matches at 12 bases. Here the CDR3 DNA reads TGTGCCAGCGATAGACTAGCGGGGGCCTACGAGCAGTACTTC. Amino acids: CASDRLAGAYEQYF.